This T cell receptor beta chain was identified during a study of TIL therapy for anti-PD-1-resistant metastatic lung cancer. The study, taken as a whole, reports: The baseline peripheral repertoire was partially replaced by infused TIL clonotypes that later decayed.

The ends were cut back, 0 bases at V and 3 bases at J, with 12 bases in the middle. The CDR3 totals 15 residues. The germline V gene has CDR1 MNHEY and CDR2 SMNVEV (reference sequence). Noted time point: pre-treatment sample, taken before nivolumab and TIL therapy. On this clone itself: The target antigen is unknown.

This was the immunoSEQ v3 assay. Each library reached some 2 million read pairs, or 5-6 million at deep level. Libraries were prepared by immunoSEQ multiplex PCR; TCRdb keeps only in-frame clonotypes and omits some of them. This table holds around 33,000 clones, about 70% found once. The TCR was taken from a woman between 30 and 85 years old with non-small cell lung cancer. This chain links TRBV27 with TRBJ2-7; possibly TRBD2 for D (5 bases). The sequences come from blood, collected at baseline. CDR3 coding DNA: TGTGCCAGCAGTTTATCAAGGACTTCGATCTACGAGCAGTACTTC. It specifies CASSLSRTSIYEQYF.